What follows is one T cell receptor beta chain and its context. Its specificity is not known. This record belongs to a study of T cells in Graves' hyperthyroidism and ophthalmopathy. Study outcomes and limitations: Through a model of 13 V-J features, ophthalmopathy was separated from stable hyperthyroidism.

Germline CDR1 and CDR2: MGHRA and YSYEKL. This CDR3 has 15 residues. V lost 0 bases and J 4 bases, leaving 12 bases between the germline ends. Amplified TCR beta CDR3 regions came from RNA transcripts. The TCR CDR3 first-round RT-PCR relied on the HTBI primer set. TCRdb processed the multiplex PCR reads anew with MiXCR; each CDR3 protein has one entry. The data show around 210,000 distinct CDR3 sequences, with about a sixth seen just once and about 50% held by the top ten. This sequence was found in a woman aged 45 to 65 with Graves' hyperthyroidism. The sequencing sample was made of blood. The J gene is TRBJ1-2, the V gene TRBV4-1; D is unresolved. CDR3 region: CASSQESSNLYGYTF. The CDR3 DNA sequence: TGCGCCAGCAGCCAAGAAAGCAGTAACCTCTATGGCTACACCTTC.